The clone carrying this T cell receptor (beta chain) was observed a handful of times. Its antigen is unknown. The Oncomine TCR Beta short-read assay sequenced DNA from cultured CD4+ T cells. From the PCR reads, TCRdb called clonotypes with MiXCR, one entry per CDR3 protein. The sample gives under 25,000 distinct CDR3 sequences, roughly 55% of which show up once; 6.5% to 8.5% is in the top ten. The source of the sample is a study of vaccination and CD4 T cells after COVID-19. Germline V gene lookup returns CDR1 DFQATT and CDR2 SNEGSKA (reference sequence). The CDR3 has 15 residues. The V end was cut by 4 bases, the J end by 2 bases, with 18 bases between. As for treatment: approximately nine-day PBMC culture with coronavirus spike peptide pools or control peptides (ViraFEST assay).

This clonotype was obtained from a human donor who had recovered from COVID-19. The chain links TRBV20-1 to TRBJ2-7; D possibly corresponds to TRBD1 (5 bases). Material for sequencing was CD4+ T cells from blood, cultured in vitro. Here the CDR3 reads CSANLPTVSPYEQYF. CDR3 DNA: TGCAGTGCTAACCTACCGACAGTGAGTCCCTACGAGCAGTACTTC.